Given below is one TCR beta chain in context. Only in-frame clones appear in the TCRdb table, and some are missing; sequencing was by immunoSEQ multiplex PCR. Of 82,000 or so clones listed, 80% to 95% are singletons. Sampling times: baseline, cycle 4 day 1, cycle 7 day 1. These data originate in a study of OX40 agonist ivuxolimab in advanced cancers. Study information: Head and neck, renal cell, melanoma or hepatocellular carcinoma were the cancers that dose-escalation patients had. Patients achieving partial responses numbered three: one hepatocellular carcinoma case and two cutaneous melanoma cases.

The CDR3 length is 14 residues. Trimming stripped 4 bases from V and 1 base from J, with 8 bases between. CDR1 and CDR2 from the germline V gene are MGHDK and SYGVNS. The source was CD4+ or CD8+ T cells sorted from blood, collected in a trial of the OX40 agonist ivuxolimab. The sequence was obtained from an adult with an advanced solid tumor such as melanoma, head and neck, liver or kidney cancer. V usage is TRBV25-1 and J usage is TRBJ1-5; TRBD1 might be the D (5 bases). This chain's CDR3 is CASSGRGSNQPQHF. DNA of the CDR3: TGTGCCAGCAGTGGTAGGGGAAGCAATCAGCCCCAGCATTTT.